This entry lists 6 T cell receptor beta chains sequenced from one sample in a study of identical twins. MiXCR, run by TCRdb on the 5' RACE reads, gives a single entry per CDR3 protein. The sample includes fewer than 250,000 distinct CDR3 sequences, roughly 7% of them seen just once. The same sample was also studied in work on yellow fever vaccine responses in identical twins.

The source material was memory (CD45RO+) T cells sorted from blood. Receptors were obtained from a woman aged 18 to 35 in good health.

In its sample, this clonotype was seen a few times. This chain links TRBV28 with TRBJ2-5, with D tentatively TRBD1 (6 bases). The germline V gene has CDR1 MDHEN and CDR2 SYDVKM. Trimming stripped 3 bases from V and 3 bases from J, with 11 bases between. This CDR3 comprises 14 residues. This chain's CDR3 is CASSFSGAKETQYF. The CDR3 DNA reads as TGTGCCAGCAGTTTTTCAGGGGCAAAAGAGACCCAGTACTTC. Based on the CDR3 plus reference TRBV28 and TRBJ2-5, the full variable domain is DVKVTQSSRYLVKRTGEKVFLECVQDMDHENMFWYRQDPGLGLRLIYFSYDVKMKEKGDIPEGYSVSREKKERFSLILESASTNQTSMYLCASSFSGAKETQYFGPGTRLLVL.

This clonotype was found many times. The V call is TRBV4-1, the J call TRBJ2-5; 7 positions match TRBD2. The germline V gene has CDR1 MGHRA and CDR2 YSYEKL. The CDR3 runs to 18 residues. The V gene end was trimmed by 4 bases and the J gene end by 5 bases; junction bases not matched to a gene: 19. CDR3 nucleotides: TGCGCCAGCAGCCCTTCATCGATCCCGGGAGGACGGGGGGAGACCCAGTACTTC. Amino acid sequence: CASSPSSIPGGRGETQYF.

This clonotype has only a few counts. DNA for the CDR3: TGTGCCAGCCTGTTATACCCGACAGGAGGCTACACCTTC. Protein product: CASLLYPTGGYTF. V gene TRBV2 combines with J gene TRBJ1-2; D might be TRBD1 (6 bases). Trimming cost V 8 bases and J 8 bases, with 18 bases left between them. CDR1 is SNHLY, CDR2 FYNNEI, per germline. The CDR3 contains 13 residues.

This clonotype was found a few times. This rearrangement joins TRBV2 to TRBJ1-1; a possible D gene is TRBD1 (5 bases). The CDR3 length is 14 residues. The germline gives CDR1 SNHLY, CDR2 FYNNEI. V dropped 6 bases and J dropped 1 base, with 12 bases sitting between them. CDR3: CASRGDSPNTEAFF. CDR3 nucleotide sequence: TGTGCCAGCAGGGGCGACAGCCCGAACACTGAAGCTTTCTTT.

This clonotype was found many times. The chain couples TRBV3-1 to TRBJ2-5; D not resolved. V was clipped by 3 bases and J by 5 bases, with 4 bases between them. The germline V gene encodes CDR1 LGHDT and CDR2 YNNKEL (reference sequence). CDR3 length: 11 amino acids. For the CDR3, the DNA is TGTGCCAGCAGCCAGTCCGAGACCCAGTACTTC. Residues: CASSQSETQYF.

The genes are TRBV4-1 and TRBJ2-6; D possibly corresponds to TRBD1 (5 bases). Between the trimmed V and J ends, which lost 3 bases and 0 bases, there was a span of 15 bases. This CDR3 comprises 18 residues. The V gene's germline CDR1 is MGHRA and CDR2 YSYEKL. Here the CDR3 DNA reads TGCGCCAGCAGCCACCAAGCGCAGGGCTTCTCTGGGGCCAACGTCCTGACTTTC. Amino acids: CASSHQAQGFSGANVLTF.